Listed below are T cell receptor beta chains from one sample, sequenced in a study of cytomegalovirus exposure and HLA in healthy donors. The assay was immunoSEQ multiplex PCR, and TCRdb's table has in-frame clones only and misses some. The profile covers approximately 92,000 clones, with over 70% appearing a single time and approximately 7% taken by the ten largest. Specimen: PBMCs. The receptors were sampled from a man in his fifties in good health and CMV-seropositive. Each CDR3 is given with its conserved first and last residue. The order of the fields is clone size, J gene, V gene, D gene, CDR3 DNA, CDR3 protein. D genes are given only for firm matches. Only some rows state a clone size, as once, few, many or a class for expanded clones.

few | TRBJ2-3 | TRBV5-5 | . | TGTGCCAGCAGCTTCCAGCGGGTCGAGACAGATACGCAGTATTTT | CASSFQRVETDTQYF
. | TRBJ1-1 | TRBV6-6 | . | TGTGCCAGCAGTTTCCAGGGGAACACTGAAGCTTTCTTT | CASSFQGNTEAFF
. | TRBJ2-3 | TRBV18 | . | TGTGCCAGCTCACCACCGGTAAGAGGGCCAGATACGCAGTATTTT | CASSPPVRGPDTQYF
few | TRBJ1-4 | TRBV12-5 | . | TGTGCTAGTGGTCCCCATGGACAGCTGAATGAAAAACTGTTTTTT | CASGPHGQLNEKLFF
. | TRBJ1-4 | TRBV4-1 | . | TGCGCCAGCCGGGATGCAACTAATGAAAAACTGTTTTTT | CASRDATNEKLFF
. | TRBJ2-2 | TRBV5-6 | . | TGTGCCAGCAGCTTGGCCGTAGGGGTGAACACCGGGGAGCTGTTTTTT | CASSLAVGVNTGELFF
. | TRBJ1-2 | TRBV12-2 | . | TGTGCAAGTCGCCACGCCCCCCGGGGACACCCAGGTCGAGGTGCTTACTATGGCTACACCTTC | CASRHAPRGHPGRGAYYGYTF
. | TRBJ1-5 | TRBV9 | TRBD1 | TGTGCCAGCAGCTTCAGGGGGATAGGGCAGCCCCAGCATTTT | CASSFRGIGQPQHF
. | TRBJ2-2 | TRBV28 | TRBD2 | TGTGCCAGCAGCATAGCGGGGGCGGGCACCGGGGAGCTGTTTTTT | CASSIAGAGTGELFF
. | TRBJ2-7 | TRBV6-6 | . | TGTGCCAGCCAATATATAGGCGGGGACTACGAGCAGTACTTC | CASQYIGGDYEQYF
. | TRBJ1-1 | TRBV5-6 | TRBD1 | TGTGCCAGCAGCTTGACGTGGGGACAGGGGGGCTTATACACTGAAGCTTTCTTT | CASSLTWGQGGLYTEAFF
. | TRBJ2-3 | TRBV6-1 | . | TGTGCCAGCAGTCTCGTTACAGGAGGCACAGATACGCAGTATTTT | CASSLVTGGTDTQYF
. | TRBJ2-7 | TRBV10-3 | TRBD1 | TGTGCCATCAGTGAGTTGCAGGGGGCTGGCGAGCAGTACTTC | CAISELQGAGEQYF
. | TRBJ1-4 | TRBV4-3 | . | TGCGCCAGCAGCCAAGCCGTCGGGAGGGAGCGGGATGAAAAACTGTTTTTT | CASSQAVGRERDEKLFF
. | TRBJ2-7 | TRBV7-9 | TRBD2 | TGTGCCAGCAGCTTAGGCAGCGGGGCTTACGAGCAGTACTTC | CASSLGSGAYEQYF
. | TRBJ2-7 | TRBV29-1 | . | TGCAGCGTCACGGACACGTTCGACGAGCAGTACTTC | CSVTDTFDEQYF
. | TRBJ1-2 | TRBV7-9 | TRBD1 | TGTGCCAGCAGCGTAGAGACAGGGGCCTCCGATGGCTACCCCTTC | CASSVETGASDGYPF
. | TRBJ1-1 | TRBV10-3 | TRBD1 | TGTGCCATCAGTGACAATCCTAGGGGGCTGAGCACTGAAGCTTTCTTT | CAISDNPRGLSTEAFF
. | TRBJ1-6 | TRBV10-3 | TRBD1 | TGTGCCATCAGTGGTACTGGACAGGGGAATTCACCCCTCAACTTT | CAISGTGQGNSPLNF
. | TRBJ1-3 | TRBV5-1 | . | TGCGCCAGCAGCTTGGAAGGGGCACCTGGAAACACCATATATTTT | CASSLEGAPGNTIYF
. | TRBJ1-1 | TRBV11-2 | . | TGTGCCAGCAGCCCCCTTGGTCAGGGAGGGAACACTGAAGCTTTCTTT | CASSPLGQGGNTEAFF
. | TRBJ2-5 | TRBV5-1 | TRBD2 | TGCGCCAGCAGCTCCCTCCCAGCGGGGGGGACAGAGACCCAGTACTTC | CASSSLPAGGTETQYF
. | TRBJ1-1 | TRBV11-2 | . | TGTGCCAGCAGCCCCGGACAGCTGAACACTGAAGCTTTCTTT | CASSPGQLNTEAFF
. | TRBJ2-2 | TRBV29-1 | TRBD1 | TGCAGCGTATCGGACAGGGCTAACGGGGAGCTGTTTTTT | CSVSDRANGELFF
. | TRBJ2-1 | TRBV7-3 | . | TGTGCCAGCAGCTTAAACAGCTTCTCGGAGCAGTTCTTC | CASSLNSFSEQFF
. | TRBJ1-5 | TRBV7-8 | . | TGTGCCAGCACCAGGAGGGAGGGGAATCAGCCCCAGCATTTT | CASTRREGNQPQHF
. | TRBJ1-2 | TRBV5-6 | . | TGTGCCAGCAGCTTGGACAGGGCGTGGGGCTACACCTTC | CASSLDRAWGYTF
. | TRBJ1-4 | TRBV28 | . | TGTGCCAGCAGCCGCATCGAACGGGGTGGAAAACTGTTTTTT | CASSRIERGGKLFF
. | TRBJ2-1 | TRBV5-1 | . | TGCGCCAGCAGCTTGGCCGGGGACAACTACTACAATGAGCAGTTCTTC | CASSLAGDNYYNEQFF
few | TRBJ1-6 | TRBV6-5 | . | TGTGCCAGCAGTTACGGAGGATCGGATAATTCACCCCTCCACTTT | CASSYGGSDNSPLHF
once | TRBJ2-7 | TRBV11-2 | TRBD2 | TGTGCCAGCAGCTTTACTAGCGGAACAAGCTCCTACGAGCAGTACTTC | CASSFTSGTSSYEQYF
. | TRBJ2-2 | TRBV6-5 | . | TGTGCCAGCAGTCTAAACACCGGGGAGCTGTTTTTT | CASSLNTGELFF
few | TRBJ1-6 | TRBV9 | . | TGTGCCAGCAGCGTAAGGCGGGACCGGGAGGAATCACCCCTCCACTTT | CASSVRRDREESPLHF
. | TRBJ1-6 | TRBV7-9 | TRBD1 | TGTGCCAGCAGTTGGGACAGGGGTTCCGAGTCCTATAATTCACCCCTCCACTTT | CASSWDRGSESYNSPLHF
. | TRBJ2-1 | TRBV4-3 | TRBD2 | TGCGCCAGCAGCCAAGGCCGACTAGCCGAAGAGCAGTTCTTC | CASSQGRLAEEQFF
few | TRBJ2-3 | TRBV5-6 | TRBD1 | TGTGCCAGCAGCCCCGGACAGGGCTTCACAGATACGCAGTATTTT | CASSPGQGFTDTQYF
. | TRBJ1-5 | TRBV7-2 | . | TGTGCCAGCAGGGCTGGCAGCAATCAGCCCCAGCATTTT | CASRAGSNQPQHF
. | TRBJ2-3 | TRBV7-2 | . | TGTGCCAGCAGCTGGACTAGCACAGATACGCAGTATTTT | CASSWTSTDTQYF
. | TRBJ2-7 | TRBV6-5 | TRBD2 | TGTGCCAGCAGCCCCGCGGGAGCCTGGGAGCAGTACTTC | CASSPAGAWEQYF
. | TRBJ1-1 | TRBV5-5 | . | TGTGCCAGCAGCTTGGCTTCCGGGGGATCAATGAACACTGAAGCTTTCTTT | CASSLASGGSMNTEAFF
few | TRBJ2-7 | TRBV5-6 | . | TGTGCCAGCAGCCACCGACAGGATACCTACGAGCAGTACTTC | CASSHRQDTYEQYF
. | TRBJ2-7 | TRBV9 | TRBD1 | TGTGCCAGCAGCACAGGACAGGACTCCTACGAGCAGTACTTC | CASSTGQDSYEQYF